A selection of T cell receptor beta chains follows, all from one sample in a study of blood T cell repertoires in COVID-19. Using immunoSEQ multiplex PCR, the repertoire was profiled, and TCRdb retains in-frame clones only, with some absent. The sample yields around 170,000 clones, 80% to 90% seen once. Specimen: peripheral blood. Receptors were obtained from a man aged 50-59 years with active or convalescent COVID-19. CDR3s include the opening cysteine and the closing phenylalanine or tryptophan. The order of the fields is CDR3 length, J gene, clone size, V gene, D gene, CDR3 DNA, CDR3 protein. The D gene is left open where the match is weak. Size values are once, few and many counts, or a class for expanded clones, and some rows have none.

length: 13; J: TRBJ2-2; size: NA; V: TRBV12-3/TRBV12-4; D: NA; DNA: TGTGCCAGCAGTTGGACAGAACACCGGGGAGCTGTTTTT; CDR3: CASSWTEHRGAVF
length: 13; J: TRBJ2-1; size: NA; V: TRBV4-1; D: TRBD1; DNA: TGCGCCAGCAGCCACACAGGGGGCCTTGAGCAGTTCTTC; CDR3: CASSHTGGLEQFF
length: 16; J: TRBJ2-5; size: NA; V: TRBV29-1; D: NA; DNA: TGCAGCGTTGGTATGGGTGGCGCGGGGCCCCAAGAGACCCAGTACTTC; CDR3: CSVGMGGAGPQETQYF
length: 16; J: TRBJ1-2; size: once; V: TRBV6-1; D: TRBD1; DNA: TGTGCCAGCAGTGAAGGTCTTCGGACAGGAGACTATGGCTACACCTTC; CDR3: CASSEGLRTGDYGYTF
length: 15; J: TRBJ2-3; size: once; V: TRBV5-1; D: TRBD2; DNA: TGCGCCAGCAGCCCAGGGACTAGCGGTACAGATACGCAGTATTTT; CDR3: CASSPGTSGTDTQYF
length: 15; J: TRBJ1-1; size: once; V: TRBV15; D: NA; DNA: TGTGCCACCAGCAGTTGGGAGGCATCGAACACTGAAGCTTTCTTT; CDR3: CATSSWEASNTEAFF
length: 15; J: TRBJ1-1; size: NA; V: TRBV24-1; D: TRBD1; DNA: TGTGCCACCAGCTCAGGGGGCGGGTGGTTAACTGAAGCTTTCTTT; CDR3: CATSSGGGWLTEAFF
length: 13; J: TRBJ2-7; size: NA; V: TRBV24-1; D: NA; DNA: TGTGCCACCAGCAGTGGGAGCTCCTACGAGCAGTACTTC; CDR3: CATSSGSSYEQYF
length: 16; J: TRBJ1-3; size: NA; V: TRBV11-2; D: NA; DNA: TGTGCCAGCAGCTCCTACCTAGGCCCCTCTGGAAACACCATATATTTT; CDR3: CASSSYLGPSGNTIYF
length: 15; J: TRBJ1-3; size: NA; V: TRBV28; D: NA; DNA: TGTGCCAGCAGGGGCCCGCGGGGTAATGGAAACACCATATATTTT; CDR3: CASRGPRGNGNTIYF
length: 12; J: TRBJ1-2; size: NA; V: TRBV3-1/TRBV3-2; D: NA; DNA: TGTGCCAGCAGCCAAGAGCGGAAGGCTCACACCTTC; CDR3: CASSQERKAHTF
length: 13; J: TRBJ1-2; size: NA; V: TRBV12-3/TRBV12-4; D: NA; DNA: TGTGCCAGCAGGTCGACAGCTAACTATGGCTACACCTTC; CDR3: CASRSTANYGYTF
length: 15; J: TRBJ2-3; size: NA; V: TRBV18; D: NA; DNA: TGTGCCAGCTCGGCCGGGACTCCTAGCACAGATACGCAGTATTTT; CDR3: CASSAGTPSTDTQYF
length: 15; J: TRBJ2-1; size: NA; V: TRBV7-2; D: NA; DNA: TGTGCCAGCAGCTTAGCGGGGGCCCGCTACAATGAGCAGTTCTTC; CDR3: CASSLAGARYNEQFF
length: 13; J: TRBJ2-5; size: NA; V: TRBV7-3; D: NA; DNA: TGTGCCAGCAGCTTAGGCACCGGGGAGACCCAGTACTTC; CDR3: CASSLGTGETQYF
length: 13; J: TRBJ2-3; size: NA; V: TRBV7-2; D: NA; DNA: TGTGCCAGCAGCTTAGGGAGGTCAGATACGCAGTATTTT; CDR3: CASSLGRSDTQYF
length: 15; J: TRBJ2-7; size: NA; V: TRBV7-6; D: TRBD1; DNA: TGTGCCAGCAGCTTAGCGAGGGGGCCCCCCGACGAGCAGTACTTC; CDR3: CASSLARGPPDEQYF
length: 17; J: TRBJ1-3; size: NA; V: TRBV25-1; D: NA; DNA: TGTGCCAGCAGTGAATCTGTAACGGGAGGTTATGGAAACACCATATATTTT; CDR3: CASSESVTGGYGNTIYF
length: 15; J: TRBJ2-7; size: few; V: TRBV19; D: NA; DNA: TGTGCCAGTAGTATCTCCGGGCAGGGCTCCTACGAGCAGTACTTC; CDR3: CASSISGQGSYEQYF
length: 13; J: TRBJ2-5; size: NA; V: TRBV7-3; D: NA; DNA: TGTGCCAGCAGCTTGCGGGCGGGGGAGACCCAGTACTTC; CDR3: CASSLRAGETQYF
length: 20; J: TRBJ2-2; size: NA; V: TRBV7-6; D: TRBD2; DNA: TGTGCCAGCAGCTTCCCACCCGGAGGCGGGAGTACAGCGAACACCGGGGAGCTGTTTTTT; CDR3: CASSFPPGGGSTANTGELFF
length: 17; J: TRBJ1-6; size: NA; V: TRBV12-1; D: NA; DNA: TGTGCCAGCAGCCAGGACAGGGGAGGACCCTATAATTCACCCCTCCACTTT; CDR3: CASSQDRGGPYNSPLHF
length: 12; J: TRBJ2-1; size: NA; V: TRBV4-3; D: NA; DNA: TGCGCCAGCAGCCCAAATAGAGTTGAGCAGTTCTTC; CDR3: CASSPNRVEQFF
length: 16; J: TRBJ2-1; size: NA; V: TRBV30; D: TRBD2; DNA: TGTGCCTGGAGTGGAGGACTAGCGGGACCCCCCAATGAGCAGTTCTTC; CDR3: CAWSGGLAGPPNEQFF
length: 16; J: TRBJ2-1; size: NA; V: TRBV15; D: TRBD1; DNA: TGTGCCACCAGCATTGGGGGGACAGGGGGCTTCAATGAGCAGTTCTTC; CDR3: CATSIGGTGGFNEQFF
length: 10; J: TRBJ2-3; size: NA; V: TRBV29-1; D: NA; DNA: TGCAGCGTACTACGGGATACGCAGTATTTT; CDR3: CSVLRDTQYF
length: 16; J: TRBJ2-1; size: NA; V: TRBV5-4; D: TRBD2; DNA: TGTGCCAGCAGACAATACGGGACTAGCGGGAGCGGAGAGCAGTTCTTC; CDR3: CASRQYGTSGSGEQFF
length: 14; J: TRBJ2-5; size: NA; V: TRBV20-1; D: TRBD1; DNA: TGCAGTGCTAGTCTGGCAGGGGGCCGGGAGACCCAGTACTTC; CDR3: CSASLAGGRETQYF
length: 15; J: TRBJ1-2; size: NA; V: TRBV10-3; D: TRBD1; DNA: TGTGCCATCAGTGATCCTGGGACAGGACGCCCTAGCTACACCTTC; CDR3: CAISDPGTGRPSYTF
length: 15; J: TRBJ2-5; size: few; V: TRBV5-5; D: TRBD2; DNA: TGTGCCAGCAGCTATAGCGGGGGGGCCTTAGGGACCCAGTACTTC; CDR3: CASSYSGGALGTQYF
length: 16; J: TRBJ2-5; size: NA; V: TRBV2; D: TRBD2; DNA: TGTGCCAGCAGACTCACCAGGACTAGCGGGCAAGAGACCCAGTACTTC; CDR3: CASRLTRTSGQETQYF
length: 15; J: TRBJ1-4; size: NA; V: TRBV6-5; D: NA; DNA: TGTGCCAGCAGTTATAACGGCAGGGCGGGGGAAAAACTGTTTTTT; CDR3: CASSYNGRAGEKLFF
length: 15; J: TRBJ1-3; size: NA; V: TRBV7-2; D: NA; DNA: TGTGCCAGCAGCTTAGTCGGGGGTATTGGAAACACCATATATTTT; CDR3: CASSLVGGIGNTIYF
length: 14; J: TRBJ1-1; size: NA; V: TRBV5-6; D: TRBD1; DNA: TGTGCCAGCAGCAGTACAGGGGGCCTAGATGAAGCTTTCTTT; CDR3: CASSSTGGLDEAFF
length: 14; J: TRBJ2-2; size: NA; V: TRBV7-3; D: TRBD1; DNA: TGTGCCAGCAGAGTGGGACAGGGGTTCGGGGAGCTGTTTTTT; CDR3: CASRVGQGFGELFF
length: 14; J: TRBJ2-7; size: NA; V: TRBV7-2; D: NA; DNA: TGTGCCAGCAGCCCAGACAGGCCCCCCTACGAGCAGTACTTC; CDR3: CASSPDRPPYEQYF
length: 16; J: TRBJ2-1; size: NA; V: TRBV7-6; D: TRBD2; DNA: TGTGCCAGCAGGCTTCTCGGAGCGGGGGGTTACAATGAGCAGTTCTTC; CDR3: CASRLLGAGGYNEQFF
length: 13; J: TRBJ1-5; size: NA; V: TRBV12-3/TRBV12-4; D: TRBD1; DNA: TGTGCCAGCAGTGAACAGGGGGCTACGCCCCAGCATTTT; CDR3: CASSEQGATPQHF
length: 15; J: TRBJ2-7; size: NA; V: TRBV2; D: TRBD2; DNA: TGTGCCAGCAGCATGAGCGGGACCGAATCCTACGAGCAGTACTTC; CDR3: CASSMSGTESYEQYF
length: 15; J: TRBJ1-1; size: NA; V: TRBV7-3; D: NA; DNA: TGTGCCAGCAGCTTATCAGGGGCCACTTGGACTGAAGCTTTCTTT; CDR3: CASSLSGATWTEAFF
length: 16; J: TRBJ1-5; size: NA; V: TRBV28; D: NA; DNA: TGTGCCAGCAGTGTCGGCGGAGGATATAGCAATCAGCCCCAGCATTTT; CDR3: CASSVGGGYSNQPQHF
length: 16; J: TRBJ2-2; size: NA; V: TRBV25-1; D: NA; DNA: TGTGCCAGCAGTGAATTAGGCCAGGTGAACACCGGGGAGCTGTTTTTT; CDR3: CASSELGQVNTGELFF
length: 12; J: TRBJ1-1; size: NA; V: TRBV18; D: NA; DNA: TGTGCCAGCTCACCACCGAGCGGGGCCGCTTTCTTT; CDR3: CASSPPSGAAFF
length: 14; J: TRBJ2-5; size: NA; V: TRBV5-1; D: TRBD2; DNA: TGCGCCAGCAGTGGCAGCGGGAGCGGAGAGACCCAGTACTTC; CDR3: CASSGSGSGETQYF